This T cell receptor (beta chain) was sequenced during a study of PD-L1 blockade in urothelial cancer. About the research overall: Analysis of the blood was performed 3 weeks (second dose) and 6 weeks after treatment start.

Sequencing was performed with immunoSEQ multiplex PCR; in TCRdb, only in-frame clones are kept and a portion is missing. This repertoire shows some 16,000 clones, 70% to 90% found once; its top ten account for 12%. Time point denoted: pretreatment peripheral blood. Each patient gave between 1 and 8 samples, pretreatment and on-treatment. CDR1 MGHRA and CDR2 YSYEKL come from the germline V gene. The CDR3 spans 15 residues. The V end lost 0 bases, the J end lost 9 bases, and 15 bases lay between the germline ends. The J gene is TRBJ2-4, the V gene TRBV4-1; D possibly corresponds to TRBD1 (6 bases). The TCR originated in a man in his 70s with urothelial cancer. Sequencing used PBMCs, obtained around atezolizumab (anti-PD-L1) treatment. This CDR3 is CASSQDPGEGGIQYF. In DNA, the CDR3 is TGCGCCAGCAGCCAAGATCCAGGGGAAGGCGGCATTCAGTACTTC.